These T cell receptor beta chains were read from a single sample in a study of control samples from healthy donors and cancer patients. Repertoires were generated with immunoSEQ multiplex PCR, while TCRdb's copy carries only in-frame clones and drops some. The sample lists 100,000 to 150,000 clones, 85% to 95% seen once, with roughly 0.54% in the top ten. The specimen sequenced was PBMCs. All receptors come from a man at least 80 years old with head and neck cancer. CDR3s include the opening cysteine and the closing phenylalanine or tryptophan. A D gene is named only where the DNA matches it firmly. Expanded clones get a size class; other rows say once, few or many, or leave the size out.

clone size,D gene,V gene,J gene,CDR3 protein,CDR3 DNA
-,TRBD1,TRBV7-8,TRBJ1-3,CASSSPTGSGNTIYF,TGTGCCAGCAGCTCGCCGACAGGGTCTGGAAACACCATATATTTT
-,TRBD1,TRBV11-2,TRBJ1-4,CASSALISNRGFHEKLFF,TGTGCCAGCAGCGCACTGATTTCTAACAGGGGGTTTCATGAAAAACTGTTTTTT
-,-,TRBV18,TRBJ2-7,CASSPGGPPHEQYF,TGTGCCAGCTCACCGGGTGGTCCCCCTCACGAGCAGTACTTC
-,TRBD2,TRBV7-8,TRBJ2-3,CASSPGLAEFTDTQYF,TGTGCCAGCAGCCCAGGACTAGCGGAGTTCACAGATACGCAGTATTTT
-,-,TRBV7-9,TRBJ2-1,CASSLGSSYNEQFF,TGTGCCAGCAGCCTAGGGAGCTCCTACAATGAGCAGTTCTTC
-,-,TRBV5-8,TRBJ1-2,CASSKAAGGHYGYTF,TGTGCCAGCAGCAAGGCGGCGGGGGGTCACTATGGCTACACCTTC
-,-,TRBV19,TRBJ1-2,CASSLTGNYYGYTF,TGTGCCAGTAGTCTAACAGGGAACTACTATGGCTACACCTTC
-,-,TRBV18,TRBJ2-3,CASSPKIGGADTQYF,TGTGCCAGCTCACCAAAGATAGGGGGTGCAGATACGCAGTATTTT
-,TRBD2,TRBV18,TRBJ2-5,CASSPRREVGETQYF,TGTGCCAGCTCACCGCGTCGGGAGGTAGGAGAGACCCAGTACTTC
-,-,TRBV5-1,TRBJ2-5,CASSYSPQETQYF,TGCGCCAGCAGCTATTCCCCCCAAGAGACCCAGTACTTC
-,TRBD1,TRBV11-2,TRBJ1-1,CASSWTGETEAFF,TGTGCCAGCAGCTGGACAGGGGAAACTGAAGCTTTCTTT
once,TRBD1,TRBV5-1,TRBJ2-7,CASSLDRQGASEQYF,TGCGCCAGCAGCTTGGATCGACAGGGGGCGAGCGAGCAGTACTTC
-,-,TRBV24-1,TRBJ1-3,CATSGWGGFSGNTIYF,TGTGCCACCAGTGGATGGGGGGGCTTCTCTGGAAACACCATATATTTT
-,-,TRBV19,TRBJ1-2,CASIPRDRYGYTF,TGTGCCAGTATTCCAAGGGATAGGTATGGCTACACCTTC
-,-,TRBV5-1,TRBJ1-6,CASSLGTMTSPLHF,TGCGCCAGCAGCTTGGGGACAATGACTTCACCCCTCCACTTT
-,TRBD2,TRBV9,TRBJ2-3,CASSPPVSSGSLSTDTQYF,TGTGCCAGCAGCCCCCCGGTGAGTAGCGGGAGCCTATCCACAGATACGCAGTATTTT
-,-,TRBV18,TRBJ2-3,CASSPRRDASDTQYF,TGTGCCAGCTCACCACGGCGGGACGCCTCAGATACGCAGTATTTT
-,TRBD1,TRBV19,TRBJ1-5,CASSIRGPQNQPQHF,TGTGCCAGTAGTATTAGGGGGCCACAAAATCAGCCCCAGCATTTT
once,TRBD1,TRBV6-5,TRBJ1-1,CASSSLGQGGTEAFF,TGTGCCAGCAGCTCCCTCGGACAGGGGGGCACTGAAGCTTTCTTT
-,-,TRBV6-2/TRBV6-3,TRBJ2-7,CASSRKTYEQYF,TGTGCCAGCAGTCGAAAAACCTACGAGCAGTACTTC
-,TRBD1,TRBV6-5,TRBJ1-3,CASSFLGQGGNTIYF,TGTGCCAGCAGTTTTCTGGGACAGGGGGGAAACACCATATATTTT
-,TRBD1,TRBV9,TRBJ1-5,CASSRDRFYNQPQHF,TGTGCCAGCAGCAGGGACAGGTTTTACAATCAGCCCCAGCATTTT
once,-,TRBV2,TRBJ1-1,CASSDRGEGEAFF,TGTGCCAGCAGTGACAGGGGAGAAGGTGAAGCTTTCTTT
-,-,TRBV18,TRBJ2-7,CASSPRQDYEQYF,TGTGCCAGCTCACCACGGCAGGACTACGAGCAGTACTTC
-,-,TRBV7-6,TRBJ1-2,CASRPTGGYGYTF,TGTGCCAGCAGGCCGACCGGGGGGTATGGCTACACCTTC
-,TRBD1,TRBV2,TRBJ1-4,CASRARTGGDEKLFF,TGTGCCAGCAGGGCTAGGACAGGGGGCGATGAAAAACTGTTTTTT
-,TRBD2,TRBV10-2,TRBJ2-1,CASSRTSGNNEQFF,TGCGCCAGCAGCCGGACTAGCGGGAATAATGAGCAGTTCTTC
-,-,TRBV6-5,TRBJ1-5,CASSMDRQQPQHF,TGTGCCAGCAGCATGGACAGACAACAGCCCCAGCATTTT
-,TRBD1,TRBV3-1/TRBV3-2,TRBJ1-1,CASSQGGQGARGEAFF,TGTGCCAGCAGCCAAGGGGGACAGGGGGCTAGAGGTGAAGCTTTCTTT
-,-,TRBV7-7,TRBJ2-5,CASSLLGGQETQYF,TGTGCCAGCAGCTTATTAGGGGGGCAAGAGACCCAGTACTTC
-,-,TRBV3-1/TRBV3-2,TRBJ2-7,CASSQDGRLYEQYF,TGTGCCAGCAGCCAAGATGGACGGCTCTACGAGCAGTACTTC
-,-,TRBV7-2,TRBJ2-3,CASSLRPGNTDTQYF,TGTGCCAGCAGCTTAAGGCCGGGGAACACAGATACGCAGTATTTT
-,-,TRBV4-1,TRBJ2-5,CASSQLWGMEETQYF,TGCGCCAGCAGCCAACTGTGGGGCATGGAAGAGACCCAGTACTTC
-,-,TRBV5-8,TRBJ1-5,CASSLRQYLSNQPQHF,TGTGCCAGCAGCTTGAGGCAGTACCTTAGCAATCAGCCCCAGCATTTT
-,-,TRBV18,TRBJ1-6,CASSPGSSSYNSPLHF,TGTGCCAGCTCACCGGGAAGTAGCTCCTATAATTCACCCCTCCACTTT
-,TRBD1,TRBV19,TRBJ1-5,CASSRGQGNQPQHF,TGTGCCAGTAGTAGAGGACAGGGAAATCAGCCCCAGCATTTT
-,-,TRBV12-3/TRBV12-4,TRBJ2-7,CASSLGATYEQYF,TGTGCCAGCAGTTTGGGCGCGACCTACGAGCAGTACTTC
-,-,TRBV6-1,TRBJ1-3,CASSEGWVAAGNTIYF,TGTGCCAGCAGTGAAGGATGGGTAGCGGCTGGAAACACCATATATTTT
-,-,TRBV4-1,TRBJ1-1,CASSLSPGIHTEAFF,TGCGCCAGCAGCCTAAGTCCAGGGATACACACTGAAGCTTTCTTT
once,-,TRBV2,TRBJ2-1,CASSPTSSPYNEQFF,TGTGCCAGCAGTCCTACTAGTTCCCCTTACAATGAGCAGTTCTTC
once,-,TRBV16,TRBJ1-2,CASSQSAGVVGYTF,TGTGCCAGCAGCCAATCTGCAGGAGTGGTTGGCTACACCTTC
-,-,TRBV29-1,TRBJ1-2,CSVGEGSGYTF,TGCAGCGTTGGGGAAGGGAGCGGCTACACCTTC
-,-,TRBV10-1,TRBJ2-7,CASSESGEYEQYF,TGCGCCAGCAGTGAGTCTGGCGAATACGAGCAGTACTTC
-,TRBD2,TRBV4-2,TRBJ2-7,CASSLQTSGGQRQYF,TGTGCCAGCAGCCTCCAGACTAGCGGGGGGCAAAGGCAGTACTTC
-,-,TRBV7-9,TRBJ1-1,CASSNRKGWHTEAFF,TGTGCCAGCAGTAATCGTAAGGGGTGGCATACTGAAGCTTTCTTT
-,-,TRBV12-3/TRBV12-4,TRBJ2-3,CAVRAGETDTQYF,TGTGCCGTTCGGGCCGGGGAAACAGATACGCAGTATTTT
-,-,TRBV5-6,TRBJ2-7,CASSLGIRPYEQYF,TGTGCCAGCAGCTTGGGAATTCGACCCTACGAGCAGTACTTC
few,TRBD1,TRBV6-5,TRBJ2-7,CARCLGRGHDEQYF,TGTGCCAGGTGCCTAGGCAGGGGGCATGACGAGCAGTACTTC
-,-,TRBV12-5,TRBJ1-3,CASAKGSGTSSGNTIYF,TGTGCTAGTGCCAAAGGTTCTGGCACTTCCTCTGGAAACACCATATATTTT
-,TRBD2,TRBV7-2,TRBJ2-3,CASSPRTSGRGGTDTQYF,TGTGCCAGCAGCCCAAGGACTAGCGGGAGGGGGGGGACAGATACGCAGTATTTT
-,-,TRBV29-1,TRBJ1-2,CSVEATGIYGYTF,TGCAGCGTTGAGGCAACAGGGATCTATGGCTACACCTTC
-,-,TRBV5-1,TRBJ2-6,CASALSATKTSGANVLTF,TGCGCCAGCGCCCTCTCTGCCACGAAGACCTCTGGGGCCAACGTCCTGACTTTC
-,TRBD1,TRBV19,TRBJ1-2,CASSLGQGNYGYTF,TGTGCCAGTAGTCTCGGACAGGGGAACTATGGCTACACCTTC
-,-,TRBV24-1,TRBJ1-5,CATTNPRARDVGNQPQHF,TGTGCCACTACAAATCCCCGGGCTAGGGACGTTGGCAATCAGCCCCAGCATTTT
-,-,TRBV4-1,TRBJ2-3,CASSQGRGGTDTQYF,TGCGCCAGCAGCCAAGGTCGCGGGGGCACAGATACGCAGTATTTT
once,TRBD1,TRBV29-1,TRBJ1-2,CSVRTGLPGYTF,TGCAGCGTTAGGACAGGGCTCCCTGGCTACACCTTC